These 7 T cell receptor beta chains were all obtained from the same sample, sequenced in a study of T cell clonality in common variable immunodeficiency. TCRdb keeps only in-frame clones here, not all; method: immunoSEQ multiplex PCR. Listed here are approximately 75,000 clones without any singletons, the top ten holding about 0.8%. Sequenced input: peripheral blood mononuclear cells. These receptors were collected from a person aged 18 to 75 in good health.

This clone occurred many times. The read terminates 3 residues ahead of where the CDR3 ends, so the germline J gene completes it. V gene TRBV20-1 combines with J gene TRBJ2-7; tentative D call: TRBD1 (6 bases). V gave up 0 bases and J gave up 2 bases, with 20 bases separating them. The CDR3 sequence is 17 residues long. The germline V gene encodes CDR1 DFQATT and CDR2 SNEGSKA (reference sequence). This CDR3 is CSARDRGGGLRTYEQYF. The DNA read from the CDR3 is TGCAGTGCTAGAGATCGGGGTGGGGGCTTGAGAACCTACGAG.

This clone was picked up many times. The read gets to within 3 residues of the CDR3 end, and the germline J gene fills in the rest. V gene TRBV14 combines with J gene TRBJ1-1; D remains unclear. The CDR3 has 13 amino acids. Germline CDR1 is SGHDN and CDR2 is FVKESK. CDR3 sequence: CASSQDILIRAFF. CDR3 DNA, as far as it was read: TGTGCCAGCAGCCAAGATATATTAATAAGG. The full variable domain, completed using reference TRBV14 and TRBJ1-1, is EAGVTQFPSHSVIEKGQTVTLRCDPISGHDNLYWYRRVMGKEIKFLLHFVKESKQDESGMPNNRFLAERTGGTYSTLKVQPAELEDSGVYFCASSQDILIRAFFGQGTRLTVV.

This clone was counted ten times or more. The CDR3 end lies 3 residues beyond the end of the read and is filled in from the germline J gene. The chain joins TRBV20-1 to TRBJ1-5, with a weak D call TRBD1 (6 bases). Trimming removed 6 bases from V and 6 bases from J, with 18 bases in between. Germline CDR1 reads DFQATT; CDR2 reads SNEGSKA (reference sequence). The CDR3 spans 14 residues. The CDR3 spells CSAPQGGGIQPQHF. Incomplete CDR3 DNA: TGCAGTGCGCCACAGGGTGGTGGGATTCAGCCC.

In its sample, this clone was seen many times. The read ends 3 residues early relative to the CDR3; the germline J gene fills the gap. The V and J genes are TRBV19 and TRBJ1-4; a weak D match, TRBD1 (5 bases). There are 16 residues in the CDR3. Trimming shortened V by 0 bases and J by 7 bases, and 15 bases separated the two germline ends. From germline, CDR1 is LNHDA and CDR2 SQIVND (reference sequence). CDR3 DNA (partial): TGTGCCAGTAGTATAGATAGTCGGGGGAGTCGTGAAAAA. Encoded protein: CASSIDSRGSREK. The full CDR3 protein reads CASSIDSRGSREKLFF.

Concerning this clone: Read data end 3 residues before the CDR3 end; the end is taken from the germline J gene. This chain connects TRBV7-8 to TRBJ2-7, with 13 bases that match TRBD2. CDR1 and CDR2 (germline): SGHVS, FQNEAQ. CDR3 length equals 16 residues. V trimming: 1 base; J trimming: 6 bases; junction bases outside the gene matches: 6. Partial CDR3 DNA: TGTGCCAGCAGCTTAGGGGGCCGACTAGCGGGAGGCGAG. Translated, it gives CASSLGGRLAGGE. The whole CDR3 region reads CASSLGGRLAGGEQYF.

This clone appeared a few times. The CDR3 end falls 3 residues outside the read, so it is completed with the germline J gene. This chain uses TRBV5-1 with TRBJ2-7; TRBD2 aligns across 16 bases. The length of the CDR3 is 19 residues. J gave up 1 base and V 0 bases, and 7 bases lay outside the gene matches. CDR1 and CDR2 (germline): SGHRS, YFSETQ. CDR3 sequence reads: CASSLVEGLAGGRSYEQYF. The sequenced part of the CDR3 DNA is TGCGCCAGCAGCTTGGTTGAGGGACTAGCGGGAGGGCGGTCCTACGAG.

This clone has a count of ten or more. The sequenced fragment ends 3 residues before the CDR3 boundary, so the rest is inferred from the germline J gene. The chain has TRBV19 and TRBJ2-7; possible D gene TRBD2, 5 bases. The CDR3 has 12 residues. The germline V gene has CDR1 LNHDA and CDR2 SQIVND (reference sequence). V was cut by 5 bases and J by 2 bases, with 7 bases left in between. Incomplete CDR3 DNA: TGTGCCAGTAGTCGGGGTGCCTACGAG. Its translation: CASSRGAYE. The whole CDR3 reads CASSRGAYEQYF. Filled out from reference TRBV19 and TRBJ2-7, the complete variable domain reads DGGITQSPKYLFRKEGQNVTLSCEQNLNHDAMYWYRQDPGQGLRLIYYSQIVNDFQKGDIAEGYSVSREKKESFPLTVTSAQKNPTAFYLCASSRGAYEQYFGPGTRLTVT.